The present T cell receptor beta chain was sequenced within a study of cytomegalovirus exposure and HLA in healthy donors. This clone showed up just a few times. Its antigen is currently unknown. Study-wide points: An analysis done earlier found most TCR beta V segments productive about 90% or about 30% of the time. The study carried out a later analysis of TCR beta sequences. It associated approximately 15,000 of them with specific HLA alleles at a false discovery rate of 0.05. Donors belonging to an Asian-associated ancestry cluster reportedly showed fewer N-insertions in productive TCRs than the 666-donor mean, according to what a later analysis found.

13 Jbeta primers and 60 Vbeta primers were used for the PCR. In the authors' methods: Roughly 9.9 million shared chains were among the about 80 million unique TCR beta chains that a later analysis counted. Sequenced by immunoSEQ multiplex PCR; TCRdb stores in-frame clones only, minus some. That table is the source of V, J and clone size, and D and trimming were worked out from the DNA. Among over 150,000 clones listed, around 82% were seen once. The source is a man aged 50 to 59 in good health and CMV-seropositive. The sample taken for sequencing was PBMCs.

CDR3 sequence: CSVGAANTEAFF. DNA for the CDR3: TGCAGCGTTGGGGCAGCTAACACTGAAGCTTTCTTT. The V gene is TRBV29-1, the J gene TRBJ1-1; D gene unclear. The V gene lost 4 bases and the J gene lost 2 bases, with 8 bases spanning the gap. In germline, CDR1 is SQVTM, CDR2 ANQGSEA. The CDR3 sequence is 12 residues long.